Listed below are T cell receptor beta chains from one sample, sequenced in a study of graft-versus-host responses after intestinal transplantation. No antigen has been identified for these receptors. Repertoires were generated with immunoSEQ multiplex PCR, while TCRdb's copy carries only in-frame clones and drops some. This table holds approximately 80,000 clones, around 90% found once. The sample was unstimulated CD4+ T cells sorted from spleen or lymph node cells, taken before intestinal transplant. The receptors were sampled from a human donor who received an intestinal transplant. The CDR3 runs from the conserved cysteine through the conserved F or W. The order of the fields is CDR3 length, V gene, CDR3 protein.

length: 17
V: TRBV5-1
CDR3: CASSLRRGGRDYTEAFF

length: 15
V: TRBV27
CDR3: CASSLTSGSTDTQYF

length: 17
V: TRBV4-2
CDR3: CASSQDAGLTSLYEQYF

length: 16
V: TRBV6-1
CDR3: CASSEFLYRENQPQHF

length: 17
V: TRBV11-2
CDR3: CASSLDWSQQAYNEQFF

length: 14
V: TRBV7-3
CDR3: CASSLRAGRTEAFF

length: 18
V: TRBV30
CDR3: CAWSVRAPTQGRNSPLHF

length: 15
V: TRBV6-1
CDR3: CASRSRVGANLLYTF

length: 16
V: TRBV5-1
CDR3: CASSLSGPPGAGELFF

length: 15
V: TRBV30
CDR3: CAWRGQGIAKNIQYF

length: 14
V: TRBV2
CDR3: CASSPGHSTDTQYF

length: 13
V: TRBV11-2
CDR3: CASSPEAHQPQHF

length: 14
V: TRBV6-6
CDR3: CASRGGQLNTEAFF

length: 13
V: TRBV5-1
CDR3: CASSLALFEGYTF

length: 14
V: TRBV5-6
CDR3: CASSLGGRNTEAFF

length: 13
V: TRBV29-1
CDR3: CSVFTRGGYEQYF

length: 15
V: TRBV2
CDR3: CASRTEAGSSYEQYF

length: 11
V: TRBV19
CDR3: CASSAINEQFF

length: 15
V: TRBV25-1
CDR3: CASSLGPSGANVLTF

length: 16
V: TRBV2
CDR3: CASSENRGSITDTQYF

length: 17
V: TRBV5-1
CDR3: CASSLGFGPGGGYEQYF

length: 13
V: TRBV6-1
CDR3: CASSESRNSPLHF

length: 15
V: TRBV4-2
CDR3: CASSQDNSGGGELFF

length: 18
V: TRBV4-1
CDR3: CASSAALRSRVIYNEQFF

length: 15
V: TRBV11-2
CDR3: CASRGTGSYNSPLHF

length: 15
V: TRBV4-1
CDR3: CASSQDITSELRQYF

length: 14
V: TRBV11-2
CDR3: CASSLGYNSYEQYF

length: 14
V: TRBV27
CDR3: CASSYRYHTDTQYF

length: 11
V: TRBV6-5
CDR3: CASSRDRVAFF

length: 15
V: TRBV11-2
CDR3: CASSLATGTVYEQYF

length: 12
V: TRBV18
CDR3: CASSPQTGTLHF

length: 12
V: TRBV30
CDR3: CAWKIAPGELFF

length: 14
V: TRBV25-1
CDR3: CASSELRGADTQYF